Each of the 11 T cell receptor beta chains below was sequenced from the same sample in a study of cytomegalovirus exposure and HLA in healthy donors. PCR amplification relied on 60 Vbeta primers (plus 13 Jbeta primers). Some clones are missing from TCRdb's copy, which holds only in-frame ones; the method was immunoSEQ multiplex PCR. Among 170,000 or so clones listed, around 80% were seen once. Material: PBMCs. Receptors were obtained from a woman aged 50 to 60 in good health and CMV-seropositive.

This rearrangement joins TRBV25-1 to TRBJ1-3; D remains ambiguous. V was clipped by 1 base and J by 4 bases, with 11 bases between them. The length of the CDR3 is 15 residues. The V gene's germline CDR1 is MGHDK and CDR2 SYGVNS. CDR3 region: CASSEFLGDGNTIYF. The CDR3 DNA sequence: TGTGCCAGCAGTGAATTTCTGGGAGACGGAAACACCATATATTTT.

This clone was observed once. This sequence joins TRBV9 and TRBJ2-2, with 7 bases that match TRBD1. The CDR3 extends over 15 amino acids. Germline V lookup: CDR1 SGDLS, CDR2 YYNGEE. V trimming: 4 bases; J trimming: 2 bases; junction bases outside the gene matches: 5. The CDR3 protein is CASSLQGSNTGELFF. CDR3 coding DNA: TGTGCCAGCAGCCTACAGGGGTCTAACACCGGGGAGCTGTTTTTT.

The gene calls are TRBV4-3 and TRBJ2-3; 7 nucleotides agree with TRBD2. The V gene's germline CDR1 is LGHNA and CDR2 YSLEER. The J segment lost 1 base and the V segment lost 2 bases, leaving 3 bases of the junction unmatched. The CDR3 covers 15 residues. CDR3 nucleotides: TGCGCCAGCAGCCAATGGAGCGGGGGCACAGATACGCAGTATTTT. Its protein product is CASSQWSGGTDTQYF.

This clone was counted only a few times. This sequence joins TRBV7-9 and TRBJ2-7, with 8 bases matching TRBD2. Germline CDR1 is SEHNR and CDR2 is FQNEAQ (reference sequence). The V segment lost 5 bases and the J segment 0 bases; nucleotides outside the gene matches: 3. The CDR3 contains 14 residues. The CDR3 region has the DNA TGTGCCAGCAGCCCCGGGACTAGCTCCTACGAGCAGTACTTC. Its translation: CASSPGTSSYEQYF. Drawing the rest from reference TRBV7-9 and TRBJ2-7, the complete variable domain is DTGVSQNPRHKITKRGQNVTFRCDPISEHNRLYWYRQTLGQGPEFLTYFQNEAQLEKSRLLSDRFSAERPKGSFSTLEIQRTEQGDSAMYLCASSPGTSSYEQYFGPGTRLTVT.

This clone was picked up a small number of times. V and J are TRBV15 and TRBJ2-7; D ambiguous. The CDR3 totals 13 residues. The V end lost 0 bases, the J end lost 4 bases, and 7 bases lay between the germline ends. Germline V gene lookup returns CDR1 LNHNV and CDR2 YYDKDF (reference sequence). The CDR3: CATSRDAGYEQYF. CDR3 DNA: TGTGCCACCAGCAGAGATGCAGGATACGAGCAGTACTTC.

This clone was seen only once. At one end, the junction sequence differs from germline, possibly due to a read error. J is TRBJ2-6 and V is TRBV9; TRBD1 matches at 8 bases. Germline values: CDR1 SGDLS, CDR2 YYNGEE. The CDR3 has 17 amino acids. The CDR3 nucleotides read TGTGCCAGCAGCGTCCGGGACAGGTTCTCTGGGGCCAACGGCCTGACTTTC. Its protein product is CASSVRDRFSGANGLTF.

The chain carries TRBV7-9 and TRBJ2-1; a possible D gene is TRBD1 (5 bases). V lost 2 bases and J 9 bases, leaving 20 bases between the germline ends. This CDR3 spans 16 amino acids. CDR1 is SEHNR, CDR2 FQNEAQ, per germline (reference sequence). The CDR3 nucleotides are TGTGCCAGCAGCTTATTGCAGGGTAACGTTTACGGTGAGCAGTTCTTC. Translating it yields CASSLLQGNVYGEQFF.

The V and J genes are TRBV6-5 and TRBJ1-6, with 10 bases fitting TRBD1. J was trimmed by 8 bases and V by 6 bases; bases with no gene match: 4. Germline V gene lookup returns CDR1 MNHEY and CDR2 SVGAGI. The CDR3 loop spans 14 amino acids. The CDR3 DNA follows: TGTGCCAGCAGACCAGGGACAGGGGATTCACCCCTCCACTTT. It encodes CASRPGTGDSPLHF.

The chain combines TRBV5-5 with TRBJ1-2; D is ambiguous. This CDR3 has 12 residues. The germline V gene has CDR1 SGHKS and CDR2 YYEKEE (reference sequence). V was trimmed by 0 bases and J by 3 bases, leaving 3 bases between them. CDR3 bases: TGTGCCAGCAGCTTGGCCGACTATGGCTACACCTTC. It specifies CASSLADYGYTF.

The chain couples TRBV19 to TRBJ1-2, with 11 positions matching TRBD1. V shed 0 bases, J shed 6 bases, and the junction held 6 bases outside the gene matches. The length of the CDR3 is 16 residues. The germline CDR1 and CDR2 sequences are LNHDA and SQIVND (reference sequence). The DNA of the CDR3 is TGTGCCAGTAGTATAGATCGGACAGGGGGCGAGAATGGCTACACCTTC. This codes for CASSIDRTGGENGYTF. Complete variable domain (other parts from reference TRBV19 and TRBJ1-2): DGGITQSPKYLFRKEGQNVTLSCEQNLNHDAMYWYRQDPGQGLRLIYYSQIVNDFQKGDIAEGYSVSREKKESFPLTVTSAQKNPTAFYLCASSIDRTGGENGYTFGSGTRLTVV.

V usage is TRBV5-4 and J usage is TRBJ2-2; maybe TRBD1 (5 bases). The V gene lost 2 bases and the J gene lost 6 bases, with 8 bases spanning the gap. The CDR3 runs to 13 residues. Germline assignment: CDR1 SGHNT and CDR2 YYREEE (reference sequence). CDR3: CASSFQGSGELFF. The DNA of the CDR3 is TGTGCCAGCAGCTTCCAGGGATCCGGGGAGCTGTTTTTT.